What follows is one T cell receptor (beta chain) and its context. The sample comes from a study of identifying expanded T cells in peripheral blood. Trimming pared 5 bases from V and 4 bases from J, leaving 21 bases between. There are 17 residues in the CDR3. The germline V gene has CDR1 LNHDA and CDR2 SQIVND (reference sequence). Profiling relied on immunoSEQ multiplex PCR, and the TCRdb table lists in-frame clones only, not all of them. The sample has 90,000 or so clones; approximately 90% are singletons. The chain joins TRBV19 to TRBJ1-5; D not certain. The receptor's source is a person aged 18 to 70 in good health. The sample taken for sequencing was blood. CDR3 amino acids: CASSFSPGQPRNQPQHF. CDR3 in DNA: TGTGCCAGTAGTTTTTCGCCGGGCCAGCCGCGGAATCAGCCCCAGCATTTT.